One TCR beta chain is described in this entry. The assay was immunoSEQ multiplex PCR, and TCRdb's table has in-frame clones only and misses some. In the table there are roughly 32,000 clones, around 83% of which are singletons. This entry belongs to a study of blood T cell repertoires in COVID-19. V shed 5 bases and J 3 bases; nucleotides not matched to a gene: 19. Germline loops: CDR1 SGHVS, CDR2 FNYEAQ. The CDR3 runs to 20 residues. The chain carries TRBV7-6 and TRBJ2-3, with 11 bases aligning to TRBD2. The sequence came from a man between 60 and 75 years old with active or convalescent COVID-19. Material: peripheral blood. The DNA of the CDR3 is TGTGCCAGCAGCGGGTACACGGCATTTAGCGGGGGGGCCGTGACAGATACGCAGTATTTT. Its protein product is CASSGYTAFSGGAVTDTQYF.